Listed below are T cell receptor beta chains from one sample, sequenced in a study of control samples from healthy donors and cancer patients. Sequencing used immunoSEQ multiplex PCR; TCRdb keeps in-frame clones, though not all of them. The sample has 150,000 to 200,000 clones, around nine tenths seen once; the top ten hold more than 10%. Sequenced input: blood. The receptors stem from a man aged 25-45 years in good health. Each CDR3 is given with its conserved first and last residue. A D gene is named only where the DNA matches it firmly. The size of a clone is reported for some rows only, either as once, few or many, or as a class for expanded clones.

V	size	D	J	CDR3	DNA
TRBV10-3	few	.	TRBJ1-6	CAIRQTVSSYNSPLHF	TGTGCCATCCGGCAGACCGTCAGCTCCTATAATTCACCCCTCCACTTT
TRBV2	.	.	TRBJ1-1	CASSASRTNTEAFF	TGTGCCAGCAGTGCGAGTCGGACGAACACTGAAGCTTTCTTT
TRBV7-2	.	TRBD2	TRBJ2-3	CASSLVSGRATDTQYF	TGTGCCAGCAGCTTGGTATCCGGGAGGGCCACAGATACGCAGTATTTT
TRBV5-1	.	.	TRBJ1-6	CASSLAGRDSPLHF	TGCGCCAGCAGCTTGGCAGGGAGAGATTCACCCCTCCACTTT
TRBV20-1	.	.	TRBJ1-1	CSASGRTNFEAFF	TGCAGTGCTAGTGGGCGGACCAACTTTGAAGCTTTCTTT
TRBV25-1	.	.	TRBJ1-6	CASTREGLSNSPLHF	TGTGCCAGCACCCGAGAGGGACTGAGTAATTCACCCCTCCACTTT
TRBV5-6	.	.	TRBJ1-1	CASTRVTSTSTEAFF	TGTGCCAGCACCAGGGTTACTTCCACTAGTACTGAAGCTTTCTTT
TRBV24-1	.	.	TRBJ1-2	CATSLRAGYGYTF	TGTGCCACCTCCTTGAGGGCGGGCTATGGCTACACCTTC
TRBV28	.	.	TRBJ1-2	CASSNRDSYGYTF	TGTGCCAGCAGTAACCGGGATAGCTATGGCTACACCTTC
TRBV7-8	.	.	TRBJ2-2	CASRTGTPKTGELFF	TGTGCCAGCAGAACCGGGACTCCGAAGACCGGGGAGCTGTTTTTT
TRBV28	.	.	TRBJ1-4	CASSYGGTNEKLFF	TGTGCCAGCAGTTATGGGGGAACTAATGAAAAACTGTTTTTT
TRBV7-3	.	TRBD2	TRBJ2-2	CASTKGGLEGSTGELFF	TGTGCCAGCACTAAGGGAGGGTTAGAGGGGAGCACCGGGGAGCTGTTTTTT
TRBV4-2	.	.	TRBJ1-5	CASSQESVRIGGVQPQHF	TGTGCCAGCAGCCAAGAATCCGTGCGGATCGGAGGTGTACAGCCCCAGCATTTT
TRBV7-6	.	.	TRBJ2-1	CASSLDGFSYNEQFF	TGTGCCAGCAGCTTAGACGGGTTCTCCTACAATGAGCAGTTCTTC
TRBV7-6	few	.	TRBJ2-1	CASSSDSGGGLYNEQFF	TGTGCCAGCAGCTCAGACAGTGGGGGGGGCTTGTACAATGAGCAGTTCTTC
TRBV6-1	once	.	TRBJ1-4	CASSENTRGGEKLFF	TGTGCCAGCAGTGAAAATACCCGAGGTGGTGAAAAACTGTTTTTT
TRBV7-3	once	TRBD1	TRBJ1-1	CASSLRGDRGATEAFF	TGTGCCAGCAGCTTAAGAGGGGACAGGGGGGCTACTGAAGCTTTCTTT
TRBV27	.	.	TRBJ1-2	CASSLSPTVLSNYGYTF	TGTGCCAGCAGTTTATCCCCAACAGTCTTATCTAACTATGGCTACACCTTC
TRBV12-3/TRBV12-4	.	.	TRBJ1-1	CASGQNTEAFF	TGTGCCAGCGGACAAAACACTGAAGCTTTCTTT
TRBV9	.	TRBD2	TRBJ2-7	CASSVGAGAGYEQYF	TGTGCCAGCAGCGTAGGAGCGGGGGCGGGCTACGAGCAGTACTTC
TRBV28	.	TRBD1	TRBJ1-5	CASSFGQGGNQPQHF	TGTGCCAGCAGCTTCGGACAGGGTGGAAATCAGCCCCAGCATTTT
TRBV5-6	.	.	TRBJ2-1	CASSNVGAPPYNEQFF	TGTGCCAGCAGTAACGTGGGAGCTCCCCCATACAATGAGCAGTTCTTC
TRBV7-2	.	.	TRBJ2-1	CASSLWGEQFF	TGTGCCAGCAGCTTATGGGGTGAGCAGTTCTTC
TRBV6-6	.	.	TRBJ2-5	CASSYYGAFPQETQYF	TGTGCCAGCAGTTACTACGGGGCGTTCCCCCAAGAGACCCAGTACTTC
TRBV12-2	.	.	TRBJ1-5	CASRLGVEQPQHF	TGTGCAAGTCGCTTAGGGGTGGAGCAGCCCCAGCATTTT
TRBV19	.	.	TRBJ1-5	CGVAGNSNQPQHF	TGTGGGGTCGCCGGCAATAGCAATCAGCCCCAGCATTTT
TRBV4-3	.	.	TRBJ1-2	CASSQIPNAGYHGYTF	TGCGCCAGCAGCCAGATCCCAAACGCAGGGTATCATGGCTACACCTTC
TRBV4-1	.	.	TRBJ1-1	CASSQGGNTEAFF	TGCGCCAGCAGCCAAGGGGGGAACACTGAAGCTTTCTTT
TRBV3-1/TRBV3-2	.	.	TRBJ1-2	CASSQSAGALNGYTF	TGTGCCAGCAGCCAATCTGCGGGAGCCTTGAATGGCTACACCTTC
TRBV6-2/TRBV6-3	.	TRBD2	TRBJ2-3	CASSYATGTSGWDTDTQYF	TGTGCCAGCAGTTACGCGACCGGGACTAGCGGGTGGGACACAGATACGCAGTATTTT